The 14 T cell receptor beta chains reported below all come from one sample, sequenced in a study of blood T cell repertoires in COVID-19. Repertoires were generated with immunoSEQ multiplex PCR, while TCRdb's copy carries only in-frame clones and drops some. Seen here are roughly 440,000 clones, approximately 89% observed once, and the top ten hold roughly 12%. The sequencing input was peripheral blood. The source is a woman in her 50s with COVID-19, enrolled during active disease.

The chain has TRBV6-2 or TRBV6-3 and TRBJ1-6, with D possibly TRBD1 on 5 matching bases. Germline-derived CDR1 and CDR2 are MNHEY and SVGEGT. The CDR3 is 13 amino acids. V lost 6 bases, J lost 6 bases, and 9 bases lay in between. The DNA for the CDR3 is TGTGCCAGCAGCAGACAGCCTAATTCACCCCTCCACTTT. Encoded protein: CASSRQPNSPLHF.

This CDR3 is CASSNGVNPQHF. CDR3 nucleotides: TGTGCCAGCAGCAACGGGGTGAATCCCCAGCATTTT. The rearrangement uses TRBV21-1 and TRBJ1-5. TRBV21-1 is a pseudogene segment. The CDR3 is 12 residues long.

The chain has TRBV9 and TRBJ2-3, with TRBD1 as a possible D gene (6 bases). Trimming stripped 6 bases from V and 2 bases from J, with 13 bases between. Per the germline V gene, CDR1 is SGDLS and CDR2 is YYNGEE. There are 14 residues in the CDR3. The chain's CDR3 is CASTSGAYTDTQYF. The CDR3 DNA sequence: TGTGCCAGCACCTCAGGGGCTTACACAGATACGCAGTATTTT. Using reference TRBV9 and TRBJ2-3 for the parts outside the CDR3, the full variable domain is DSGVTQTPKHLITATGQRVTLRCSPRSGDLSVYWYQQSLDQGLQFLIQYYNGEERAKGNILERFSAQQFPDLHSELNLSSLELGDSALYFCASTSGAYTDTQYFGPGTRLTVL.

CDR3 bases: TGCAGCGTTGCGGCGGGAGATACGCAGTATTTT. Residues: CSVAAGDTQYF. The chain employs TRBV29-1 and TRBJ2-3, with a tentative D call TRBD2 (5 bases). This CDR3 is built from 11 residues. Germline V lookup: CDR1 SQVTM, CDR2 ANQGSEA. V shed 4 bases and J shed 5 bases, with 7 bases lying between them.

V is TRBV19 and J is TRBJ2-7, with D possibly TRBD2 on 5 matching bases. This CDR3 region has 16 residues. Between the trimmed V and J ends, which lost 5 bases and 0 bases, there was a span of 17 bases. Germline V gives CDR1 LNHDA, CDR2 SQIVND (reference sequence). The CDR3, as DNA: TGTGCCAGTAGTTCCCCGGGGATCTCGAGCTCCTACGAGCAGTACTTC. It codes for CASSSPGISSSYEQYF.

Here the CDR3 reads CASSYRDSANYGYTF. The DNA for the CDR3 is TGTGCCAGCAGCTACCGGGACAGCGCTAACTATGGCTACACCTTC. The gene calls are TRBV2 and TRBJ1-2; TRBD1 matches 7 bases. With V trimmed by 6 bases and J by 0 bases, 7 bases remained unmatched. The CDR3 sequence is 15 residues long. Germline V gives CDR1 SNHLY, CDR2 FYNNEI.

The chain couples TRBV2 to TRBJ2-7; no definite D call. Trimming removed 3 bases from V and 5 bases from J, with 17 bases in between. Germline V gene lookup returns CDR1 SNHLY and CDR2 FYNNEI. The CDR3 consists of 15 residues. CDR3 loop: CASSDFPLARDEQYF. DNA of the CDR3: TGTGCCAGCAGTGATTTCCCTCTTGCTCGAGACGAGCAGTACTTC.

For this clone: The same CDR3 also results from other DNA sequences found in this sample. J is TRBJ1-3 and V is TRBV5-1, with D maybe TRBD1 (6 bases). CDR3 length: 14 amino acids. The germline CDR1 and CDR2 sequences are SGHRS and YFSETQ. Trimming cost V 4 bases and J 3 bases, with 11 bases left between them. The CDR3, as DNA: TGCGCCAGCAGCCTGGGGGCGAGTGGAAACACCATATATTTT. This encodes CASSLGASGNTIYF.

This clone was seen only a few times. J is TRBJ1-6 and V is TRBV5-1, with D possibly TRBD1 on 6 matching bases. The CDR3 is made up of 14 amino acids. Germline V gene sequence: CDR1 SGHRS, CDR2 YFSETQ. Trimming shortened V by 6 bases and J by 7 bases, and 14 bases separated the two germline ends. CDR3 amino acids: CASTETGQNSPLHF. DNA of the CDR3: TGCGCCAGCACCGAGACAGGTCAAAATTCACCCCTCCACTTT.

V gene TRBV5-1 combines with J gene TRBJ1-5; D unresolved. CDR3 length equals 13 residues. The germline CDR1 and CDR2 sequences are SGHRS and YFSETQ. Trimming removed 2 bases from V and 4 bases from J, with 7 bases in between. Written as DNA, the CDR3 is TGCGCCAGCAGCTTCGACACAAATCAGCCCCAGCATTTT. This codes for CASSFDTNQPQHF.

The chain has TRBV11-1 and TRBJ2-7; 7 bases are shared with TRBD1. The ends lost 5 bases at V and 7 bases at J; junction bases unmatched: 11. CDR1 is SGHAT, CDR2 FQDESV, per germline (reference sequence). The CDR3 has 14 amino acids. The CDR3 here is CASSRRQGRQEQYF. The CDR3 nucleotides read TGTGCCAGCAGCCGCCGACAGGGAAGGCAAGAGCAGTACTTC.

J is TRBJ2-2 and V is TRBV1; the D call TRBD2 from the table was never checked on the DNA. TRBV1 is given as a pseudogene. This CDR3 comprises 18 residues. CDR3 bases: TGCACCAGCAGCCAAGAAAGGAGCGGGGAAAGGGGAACCGGGGAGCTGTTTTTT. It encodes CTSSQERSGERGTGELFF.

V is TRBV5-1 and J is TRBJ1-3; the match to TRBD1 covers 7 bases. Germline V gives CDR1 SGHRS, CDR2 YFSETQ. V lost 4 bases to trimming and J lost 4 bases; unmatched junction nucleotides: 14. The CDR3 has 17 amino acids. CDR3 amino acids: CASSPTGQPSSGNTIYF. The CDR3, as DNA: TGCGCCAGCAGCCCGACGGGACAGCCAAGCTCCGGAAACACCATATATTTT.

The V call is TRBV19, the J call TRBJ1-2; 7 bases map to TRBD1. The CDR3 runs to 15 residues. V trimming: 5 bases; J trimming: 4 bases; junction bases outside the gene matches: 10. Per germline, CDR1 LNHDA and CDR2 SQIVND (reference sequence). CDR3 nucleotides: TGTGCCAGTAGTCCGGTCGACAGGGAAAGCTATGGCTACACCTTC. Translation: CASSPVDRESYGYTF.